This T cell receptor (beta chain) originates from a study of neoadjuvant anti-PD-1 for oral cavity cancer. Study summary: Before surgery, most patients got three to four biweekly 3 mg/kg nivolumab doses. Patients without progression received a fourth nivolumab dose around day 43, then surgical resection on days 50-56.

The CDR3 has 16 amino acids. Germline V gives CDR1 MNHNS, CDR2 SASEGT. V lost 4 bases and J lost 2, with 17 bases in between. Regarding time point: after neoadjuvant nivolumab, at surgical resection. The patients had HPV-negative, locally advanced oral cavity squamous cell carcinoma. Assay: immunoSEQ multiplex PCR; the TCRdb copy retains only in-frame clones and omits some. The sample contains under 15,000 clones, about two thirds of which appear only once. The rearrangement joins TRBV6-1 to TRBJ1-1, with D perhaps matching TRBD1 (6 bases). The material sequenced was PBMCs, taken after nivolumab (anti-PD-1) treatment. This receptor was identified in a person between 40 and 85 years old with oral cavity squamous cell carcinoma. The CDR3 spells CASSAGAGRSNTEAFF. The DNA of the CDR3 is TGTGCCAGCAGTGCAGGGGCAGGGAGGTCAAACACTGAAGCTTTCTTT.